These 12 T cell receptor beta chains were all obtained from the same sample, sequenced in a study of beta chain features in type 1 diabetes. Study-wide points: There was a moderate but significant shortening of TCRB CDR3s in all four CD4+ subsets of Type 1 diabetes patients.

No antigen has been assigned to these receptors. Expressed TCRB transcripts were sequenced because the entire RNA isolate underwent reverse transcription. Clones were sequenced by immunoSEQ multiplex PCR, and TCRdb holds only the in-frame ones, with some missing. The table has some 250,000 clones, approximately 10% seen once. Sequenced: naive CD4+ T cells from blood. These receptors were collected from a man aged 30 to 45 with type 1 diabetes.

The chain couples TRBV21-1 to TRBJ1-6. TRBV21-1 is given as a pseudogene. The CDR3 has 16 residues. Written as DNA, the CDR3 is TGTGCCAGCAGCAAAATATCCCCCCGGGGGAATTCACCCCTCCACTTT. It translates to CASSKISPRGNSPLHF.

The rearrangement links TRBV28 to TRBJ2-2; unclear D gene. CDR1 and CDR2 from the germline V gene are MDHEN and SYDVKM. V was trimmed by 6 bases and J by 4 bases, leaving 9 bases between them. The CDR3 is 13 residues long. The CDR3, as DNA: TGTGCCAGCAGCCAGCCGGGCACCGGGGAGCTGTTTTTT. This translates into CASSQPGTGELFF.

The genes are TRBV7-8 and TRBJ2-1; the D gene is possibly TRBD1 (5 bases). The germline CDR1 and CDR2 sequences are SGHVS and FQNEAQ. V was shortened by 1 base and J by 1 base, with 5 bases between the two germline ends. This CDR3 is 14 amino acids long. Here the CDR3 reads CASSLEGSYNEQFF. DNA for the CDR3: TGTGCCAGCAGCTTAGAGGGGTCCTACAATGAGCAGTTCTTC.

The table lists this clone with a few counts. The CDR3 is CASSLGTGPTDTQYF. The CDR3 region has the DNA TGTGCCAGCAGCCTTGGGACAGGTCCCACAGATACGCAGTATTTT. The V gene is TRBV11-2, the J gene TRBJ2-3; 8 nucleotides align to TRBD1. From germline, CDR1 is SGHAT and CDR2 FQNNGV. The CDR3 is 15 residues long. V trimming: 5 bases; J trimming: 2 bases; junction bases outside the gene matches: 6.

The chain employs TRBV7-2 and TRBJ1-5; a weak D match, TRBD1 (5 bases). Germline V gene data show CDR1 as SGHTA and CDR2 as FQGNSA. This CDR3 spans 13 amino acids. The V and J ends lost 3 bases and 6 bases respectively, with 9 bases between them. CDR3 amino acids: CASSLEGSQPQHF. Here the CDR3 DNA reads TGTGCCAGCAGCTTGGAGGGGAGTCAGCCCCAGCATTTT.

V and J are TRBV6-6 and TRBJ1-2; TRBD1 matches 11 bases. The CDR3 contains 14 residues. The V and J ends lost 5 bases and 6 bases, in that order; junction bases with no gene match: 5. Germline CDR1 MNHNY, CDR2 SVGAGI (reference sequence). Here the CDR3 reads CASSPPGQGDGYTF. Here the CDR3 DNA reads TGTGCCAGCAGTCCTCCGGGACAGGGGGATGGCTACACCTTC.

This chain connects TRBV25-1 to TRBJ1-2, with 7 bases matching TRBD1. The germline CDR1 and CDR2 sequences are MGHDK and SYGVNS. The CDR3 contains 15 residues. The V gene end was trimmed by 3 bases and the J gene end by 3 bases; junction bases not matched to a gene: 7. DNA of the CDR3: TGTGCCAGCAGTGATAGCACAGGGGTCGACTATGGCTACACCTTC. It translates to CASSDSTGVDYGYTF.

V and J are TRBV2 and TRBJ2-5; D possibly corresponds to TRBD1 (6 bases). The CDR3 has 13 amino acids. Germline loops: CDR1 SNHLY, CDR2 FYNNEI. Deletions cut 6 bases from V and 2 bases from J, with 10 bases between. CDR3 DNA sequence: TGTGCCAGCAGCCCAGGACAGCAAGAGACCCAGTACTTC. Translating it yields CASSPGQQETQYF.

This clone was observed a handful of times. The V call is TRBV13, the J call TRBJ2-1; 13 nucleotides line up with TRBD2. Germline trimming cut 5 bases from V and 9 bases from J; bases unmatched to any gene: 7. Germline loops: CDR1 PRHDT, CDR2 FYEKMQ (reference sequence). The CDR3 runs 15 residues. Here the CDR3 DNA reads TGTGCCAGCAGCGCTCGACTAGCGGGGGGTATTGAGCAGTTCTTC. Protein: CASSARLAGGIEQFF.

This clone has a handful of counts. The chain has TRBV18 and TRBJ2-7, with 7 bases matching TRBD1. J gave up 2 bases and V 4 bases, and 8 bases lay outside the gene matches. The CDR3 runs 15 residues. In germline, CDR1 is KGHSH, CDR2 LQKENI. The CDR3 here is CASSLGQVETYEQYF. CDR3 in DNA: TGTGCCAGCTCACTAGGACAGGTAGAGACCTACGAGCAGTACTTC.

The CDR3 here is CASSPGQGGGRELFF. The CDR3 DNA sequence: TGCGCCAGCAGTCCCGGACAGGGAGGGGGCCGGGAGCTGTTTTTT. The V call is TRBV5-1, the J call TRBJ2-2; perhaps TRBD1 as D (8 bases). The CDR3 runs 15 residues. V was pared by 5 bases and J by 9 bases, with 20 bases between. Germline assignment: CDR1 SGHRS and CDR2 YFSETQ.

This chain uses TRBV18 with TRBJ1-6, with 7 nucleotides matching TRBD1. V was clipped by 0 bases and J by 10 bases; unmatched bases: 6. The CDR3 length is 15 residues. From germline, CDR1 is KGHSH and CDR2 LQKENI. CDR3 DNA: TGTGCCAGCTCACCACCACCGACAGGGAACTCACCCCTCCACTTT. Translation gives CASSPPPTGNSPLHF.